This record looks at one TCR beta chain sequence and its context. Its antigen is not known. As defined, naive CD8 cells were CD45RO-negative and positively selected for CCR7, with terminally differentiated effector memory CD45RA+ cells excluded. The V gene lost 1 base and the J gene lost 5 bases, with 14 bases spanning the gap. The CDR3 has 15 residues. In germline, CDR1 is SGHAT, CDR2 FQNNGV. The data stem from a study of shared clonotypes between healthy human individuals. Overall study: CD4 naive and memory got three plates each, CD8 naive two, CD8 memory one. Notes on the study in general: Despite large depth, rarefaction showed incomplete sorted-subset sequencing.

As originally analysed: ImmunoSEQ supplied junction-only sequences lacking quality scores, so filtering was different. The repertoire was sequenced with immunoSEQ multiplex PCR; TCRdb's copy has only in-frame clones and lacks some. Clone size and the V and J calls come from that table; the DNA yielded D and trimming. Of about 2 million clones listed, about 95% were seen once; the top ten hold approximately 1.2%. Sequenced input: naive CD8+ T cells sorted from blood. This clonotype was sampled from a man between 18 and 35 years old in good health. The V gene is TRBV11-2, the J gene TRBJ2-5, with D unresolved. This chain's CDR3 is CASSLGSSVSETQYF. The CDR3 DNA sequence: TGTGCCAGCAGCTTAGGATCCTCGGTTTCTGAGACCCAGTACTTC.